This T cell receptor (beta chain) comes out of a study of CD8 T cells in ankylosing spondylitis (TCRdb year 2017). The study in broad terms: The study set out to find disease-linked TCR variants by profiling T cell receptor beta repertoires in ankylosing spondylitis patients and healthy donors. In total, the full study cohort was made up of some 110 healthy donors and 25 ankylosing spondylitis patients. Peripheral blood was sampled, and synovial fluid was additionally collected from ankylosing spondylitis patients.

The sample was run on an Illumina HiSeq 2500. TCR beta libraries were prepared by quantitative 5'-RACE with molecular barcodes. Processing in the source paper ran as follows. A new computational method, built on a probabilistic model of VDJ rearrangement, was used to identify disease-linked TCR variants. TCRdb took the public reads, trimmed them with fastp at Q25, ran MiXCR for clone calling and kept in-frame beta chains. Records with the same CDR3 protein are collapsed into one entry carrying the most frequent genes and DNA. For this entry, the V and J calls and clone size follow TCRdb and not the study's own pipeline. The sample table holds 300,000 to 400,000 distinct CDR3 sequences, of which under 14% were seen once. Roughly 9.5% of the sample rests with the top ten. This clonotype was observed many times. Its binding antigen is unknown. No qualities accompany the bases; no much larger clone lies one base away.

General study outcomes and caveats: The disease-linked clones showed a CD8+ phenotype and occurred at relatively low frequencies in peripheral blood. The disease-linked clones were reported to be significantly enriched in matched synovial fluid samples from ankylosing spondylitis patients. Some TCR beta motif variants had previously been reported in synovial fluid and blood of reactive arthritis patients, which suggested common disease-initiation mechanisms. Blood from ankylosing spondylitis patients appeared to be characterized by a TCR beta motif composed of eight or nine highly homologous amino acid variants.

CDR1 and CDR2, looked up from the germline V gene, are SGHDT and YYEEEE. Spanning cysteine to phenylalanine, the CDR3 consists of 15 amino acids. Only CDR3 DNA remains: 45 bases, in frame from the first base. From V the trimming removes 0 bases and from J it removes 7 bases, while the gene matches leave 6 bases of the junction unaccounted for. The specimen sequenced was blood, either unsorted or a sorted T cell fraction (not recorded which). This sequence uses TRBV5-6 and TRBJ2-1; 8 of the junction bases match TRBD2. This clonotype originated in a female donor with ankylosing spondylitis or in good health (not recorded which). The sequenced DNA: TGTGCCAGCAGCTTGGAGCAGCGGGGGTTGAATGAGCAGTTCTTC. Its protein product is CASSLEQRGLNEQFF.